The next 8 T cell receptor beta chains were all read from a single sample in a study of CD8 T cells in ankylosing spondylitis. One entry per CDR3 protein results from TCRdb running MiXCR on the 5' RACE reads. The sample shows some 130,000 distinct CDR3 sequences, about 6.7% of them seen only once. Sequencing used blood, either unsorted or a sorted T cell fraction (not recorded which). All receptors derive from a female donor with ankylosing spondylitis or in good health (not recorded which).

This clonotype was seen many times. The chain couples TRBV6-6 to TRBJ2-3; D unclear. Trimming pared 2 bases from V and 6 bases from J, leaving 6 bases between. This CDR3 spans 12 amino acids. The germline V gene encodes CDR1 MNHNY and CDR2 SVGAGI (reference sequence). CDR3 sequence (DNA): TGTGCCAGCAGTTACCTTTGGGATACGCAGTATTTT. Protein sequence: CASSYLWDTQYF.

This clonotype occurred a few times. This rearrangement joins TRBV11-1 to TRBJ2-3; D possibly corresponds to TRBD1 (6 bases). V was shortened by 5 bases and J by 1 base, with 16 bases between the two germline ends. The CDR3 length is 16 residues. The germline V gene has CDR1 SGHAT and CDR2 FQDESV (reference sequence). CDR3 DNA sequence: TGTGCCAGCAGCACTAACAGGGTCGGAGGCACAGATACGCAGTATTTT. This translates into CASSTNRVGGTDTQYF.

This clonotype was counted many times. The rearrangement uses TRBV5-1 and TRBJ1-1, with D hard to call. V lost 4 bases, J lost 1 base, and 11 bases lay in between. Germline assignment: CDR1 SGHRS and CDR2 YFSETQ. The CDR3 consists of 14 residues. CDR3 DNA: TGCGCCAGCAGCAGTGGACCGACGAACACTGAAGCTTTCTTT. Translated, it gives CASSSGPTNTEAFF.

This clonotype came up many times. This chain's CDR3 is CASSVTGSPNEKLFF. DNA for the CDR3: TGTGCCAGCAGCGTAACAGGGAGCCCCAATGAAAAACTGTTTTTT. The rearrangement joins TRBV7-8 to TRBJ1-4, with a possible D match to TRBD1 (6 bases). The V end was cut by 5 bases, the J end by 5 bases, with 15 bases between. In germline, CDR1 is SGHVS, CDR2 FQNEAQ. This CDR3 is 15 amino acids long.

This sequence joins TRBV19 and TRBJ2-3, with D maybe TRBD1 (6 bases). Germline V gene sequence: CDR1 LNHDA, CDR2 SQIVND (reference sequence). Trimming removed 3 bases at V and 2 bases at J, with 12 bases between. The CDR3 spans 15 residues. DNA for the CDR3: TGTGCCAGTAGTATCGGACAGACATCCACAGATACGCAGTATTTT. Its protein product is CASSIGQTSTDTQYF.

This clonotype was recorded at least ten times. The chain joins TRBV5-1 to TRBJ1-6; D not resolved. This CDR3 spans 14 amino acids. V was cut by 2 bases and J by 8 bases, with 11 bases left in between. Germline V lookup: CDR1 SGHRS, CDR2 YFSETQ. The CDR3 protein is CASSFGPGDSPLHF. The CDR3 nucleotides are TGCGCCAGCAGCTTCGGACCGGGTGATTCACCCCTCCACTTT.

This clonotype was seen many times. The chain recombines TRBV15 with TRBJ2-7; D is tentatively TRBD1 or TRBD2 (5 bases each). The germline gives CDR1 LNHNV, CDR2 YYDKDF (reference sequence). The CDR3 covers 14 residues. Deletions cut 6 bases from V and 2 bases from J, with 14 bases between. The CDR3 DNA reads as TGTGCCACCAGGGACCGGGACCGGCCCTACGAGCAGTACTTC. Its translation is CATRDRDRPYEQYF. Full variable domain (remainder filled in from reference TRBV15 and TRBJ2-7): DAMVIQNPRYQVTQFGKPVTLSCSQTLNHNVMYWYQQKSSQAPKLLFHYYDKDFNNEADTPDNFQSRRPNTSFCFLDIRSPGLGDTAMYLCATRDRDRPYEQYFGPGTRLTVT.

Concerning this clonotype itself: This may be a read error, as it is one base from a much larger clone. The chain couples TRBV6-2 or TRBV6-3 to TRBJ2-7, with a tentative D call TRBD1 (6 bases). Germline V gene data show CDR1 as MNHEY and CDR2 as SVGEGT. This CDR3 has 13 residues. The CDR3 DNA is TGTGCCAGCATTAACAGGGATTCCTACGATCAGTACTTC. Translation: CASINRDSYDQYF.